The clone carrying this T cell receptor (beta chain) has just one count. No antigen is known for it. At the DNA level, this CDR3 is encoded by other sequences in the same sample as well. The data are from a study of shared clonotypes between healthy human individuals. The germline gives CDR1 KGHSH, CDR2 LQKENI. Trimming cost V 2 bases and J 2 bases, with 4 bases left between them. The CDR3 consists of 13 residues. The study's findings and limits: Generation probabilities were higher for clonotypes shared across all four sorted-subset donors than for unshared ones. It was the few donors that limited the genetic and exposure-history diversity represented.

Template for every sorted-subset replicate PCR totaled about 0.2 ug DNA, 25,000 to 35,000 T cell genomes. Some clones are missing from TCRdb's copy, which holds only in-frame ones; the method was immunoSEQ multiplex PCR. This table has about 2.3 million clones, under 95% appearing once. The chain uses TRBV18 and TRBJ1-5; D ambiguous. The TCR sequence derives from a man between 18 and 35 years old in good health. Some clones in this sample may be carry-over from other donors' samples. The specimen was naive CD4+ T cells from PBMCs. Subset: CD45RA+ positively selected. The CDR3 region is CASSPTGNQPQHF. DNA for the CDR3: TGTGCCAGCTCACCAACGGGCAATCAGCCCCAGCATTTT.